The 20 T cell receptor beta chains below were found in one sample sequenced in a study of blood T cell repertoires in COVID-19 (dated by TCRdb to 2020 to 2022). The method was the immunoSEQ multiplex PCR assay. The table was pulled from immuneACCESS by TCRdb, which kept in-frame rearrangements only. Such tables lose some clones; where checked, under half of the loss comes from unresolved V genes, and the rest has no known cause. The sample table contains roughly 300,000 clones; only one count was recorded for 65% to 85% of them. The ten top clones hold roughly 1.5% of the sample. The sample was peripheral blood. These receptor sequences come from a human donor with COVID-19, enrolled during active disease. The donor label of this sample is uncertain.

This rearrangement joins TRBV7-2 to TRBJ2-7; D not certain. CDR1 and CDR2 (germline): SGHTA, FQGNSA. The V end lost 5 bases, the J end lost 1 base, and 15 bases lay between the germline ends. This CDR3 spans 15 amino acids. CDR3 sequence reads: CASSPRITASYEQYF. The CDR3 region has the DNA TGTGCCAGCAGCCCCCGAATAACAGCTTCCTACGAGCAGTACTTC.

The rearrangement links TRBV7-3 to TRBJ2-1; TRBD2 matches at 12 bases. The germline V gene has CDR1 SGHTA and CDR2 FQGTGA. The V and J ends lost 5 bases and 7 bases, in that order; junction bases with no gene match: 24. The CDR3 has 21 residues. Here the CDR3 DNA reads TGTGCCAGCAGCCCACTGAGTGGGGTACTAGCGGGAGGTTCGGGGTATAATGAGCAGTTCTTC. Translating gives CASSPLSGVLAGGSGYNEQFF.

The V gene is TRBV6-5, the J gene TRBJ2-1; 7 nucleotides agree with TRBD1. V lost 0 bases and J lost 13; bases outside the gene matches: 6. The CDR3 is 13 amino acids. CDR1 MNHEY and CDR2 SVGAGI come from the germline V gene. The CDR3 here is CASSYSMGQPQFF. The CDR3 nucleotides read TGTGCCAGCAGTTACTCGATGGGACAGCCACAGTTCTTC.

The chain links TRBV27 to TRBJ1-5; 7 bases agree with TRBD1. CDR1 is MNHEY, CDR2 SMNVEV, per germline (reference sequence). J lost 6 bases, V lost 0 bases, and 5 bases had no gene match. CDR3 size: 15 residues. This chain's CDR3 is CASSLSTRQGQPQHF. The CDR3 nucleotides read TGTGCCAGCAGTTTATCTACCAGACAGGGTCAGCCCCAGCATTTT.

This clone was picked up many times. The chain couples TRBV14 to TRBJ1-2; D is perhaps TRBD1 (5 bases). Germline lookup yields CDR1 SGHDN and CDR2 FVKESK. V was cut by 1 base and J by 4 bases, with 7 bases left in between. The CDR3 loop spans 13 amino acids. CDR3 coding DNA: TGTGCCAGCAGCCAAGTAGGGGCCTATGGCTACACCTTC. Its protein product is CASSQVGAYGYTF. The variable domain in full, with the rest retrieved from reference TRBV14 and TRBJ1-2, is EAGVTQFPSHSVIEKGQTVTLRCDPISGHDNLYWYRRVMGKEIKFLLHFVKESKQDESGMPNNRFLAERTGGTYSTLKVQPAELEDSGVYFCASSQVGAYGYTFGSGTRLTVV.

J is TRBJ2-2 and V is TRBV12-5; 7 nucleotides align to TRBD1. V was pared by 7 bases and J by 3 bases, with 5 bases of the junction left unmatched. This CDR3 spans 14 amino acids. The V gene's germline CDR1 is LGHNT and CDR2 FRNRAP. CDR3 sequence: CASVRGQHTGELFF. In DNA form, the CDR3 reads TGTGCTAGTGTTAGGGGACAGCACACCGGGGAGCTGTTTTTT. Looking up the rest from reference TRBV12-5 and TRBJ2-2 gives the full variable domain: DARVTQTPRHKVTEMGQEVTMRCQPILGHNTVFWYRQTMMQGLELLAYFRNRAPLDDSGMPKDRFSAEMPDATLATLKIQPSEPRDSAVYFCASVRGQHTGELFFGEGSRLTVL.

The rearrangement uses TRBV7-9 and TRBJ2-7, with TRBD2 matching over 7 bases. This CDR3 contains 15 residues. CDR1 and CDR2 (germline): SEHNR, FQNEAQ (reference sequence). V lost 3 bases to trimming and J lost 4 bases; unmatched junction nucleotides: 9. The CDR3 here is CASSFQASGMYEQYF. The CDR3 nucleotides read TGTGCCAGCAGCTTTCAGGCCAGCGGGATGTACGAGCAGTACTTC.

This chain links TRBV10-3 with TRBJ2-7; 10 positions agree with TRBD1. Germline V gene data show CDR1 as ENHRY and CDR2 as SYGVKD. The CDR3 runs 13 residues. J gave up 3 bases and V 7 bases, and 3 bases lay outside the gene matches. Here the CDR3 reads CAINGDRGYEQYF. CDR3 in DNA: TGTGCCATCAATGGGGACAGGGGCTACGAGCAGTACTTC.

V gene TRBV6-2 or TRBV6-3 combines with J gene TRBJ2-3, with TRBD1 matching 10 bases. V lost 4 bases and J lost 4; bases outside the gene matches: 5. The V gene's germline CDR1 is MNHEY and CDR2 SVGEGT. The CDR3 is 15 residues long. This CDR3 is CASSFGTGDADTQYF. The CDR3, as DNA: TGTGCCAGCAGTTTCGGGACAGGGGACGCAGATACGCAGTATTTT.

In this sample, this clone turned up a few times. The CDR3 reads CASSFALTGVYGYTF. In nucleotides, the CDR3 is TGTGCCAGCAGTTTCGCTCTGACAGGGGTCTATGGCTACACCTTC. The chain employs TRBV27 and TRBJ1-2; 8 bases agree with TRBD1. Germline V gives CDR1 MNHEY, CDR2 SMNVEV (reference sequence). This CDR3 has 15 amino acids. Trimming at V came to 3 bases and at J to 4 bases, leaving 7 bases not matched to a gene.

The V call is TRBV6-2 or TRBV6-3, the J call TRBJ2-1, with TRBD1 matching 9 bases. After removal of 2 bases from V and 13 bases from J, the junction contained 9 bases not matched to a gene. CDR3 length: 14 amino acids. Germline lookup yields CDR1 MNHEY and CDR2 SVGEGT. CDR3 nucleotide sequence: TGTGCCAGCAGTTACCAGGGGGGACAGGGAAAACAGTTCTTC. The encoded protein is CASSYQGGQGKQFF.

The chain has TRBV3-1 (or the pseudogene TRBV3-2) and TRBJ2-3; 8 positions agree with TRBD1. After removal of 4 bases from V and 5 bases from J, the junction contained 8 bases not matched to a gene. CDR3 length: 15 residues. Germline V gives CDR1 LGHDT, CDR2 YNNKEL (reference sequence). Here the CDR3 reads CASSRYQGAGDTQYF. CDR3 bases: TGTGCCAGCAGCCGTTATCAGGGGGCGGGAGATACGCAGTATTTT.

The gene calls are TRBV5-4 and TRBJ2-1; 14 positions match TRBD2. Germline V gene data show CDR1 as SGHNT and CDR2 as YYREEE (reference sequence). V lost 4 bases to trimming and J lost 5 bases; unmatched junction nucleotides: 2. The CDR3 totals 15 residues. Here the CDR3 reads CASSQGLAGDNEQFF. The CDR3 DNA reads TGTGCCAGCAGCCAGGGACTAGCGGGAGACAATGAGCAGTTCTTC. The full variable domain, with the rest looked up from reference TRBV5-4 and TRBJ2-1, is ETGVTQSPTHLIKTRGQQVTLRCSSQSGHNTVSWYQQALGQGPQFIFQYYREEENGRGNFPPRFSGLQFPNYSSELNVNALELDDSALYLCASSQGLAGDNEQFFGPGTRLTVL.

This clone was seen a handful of times. The V gene is TRBV5-5, the J gene TRBJ1-2, with D tentatively TRBD1 (5 bases). The CDR3 covers 16 residues. Per the germline V gene, CDR1 is SGHKS and CDR2 is YYEKEE (reference sequence). The V end was cut by 0 bases, the J end by 0 bases, with 12 bases between. The CDR3 loop is CASSLAGRRANYGYTF. In DNA, the CDR3 is TGTGCCAGCAGCTTGGCAGGGCGTAGAGCTAACTATGGCTACACCTTC.

The rearrangement links TRBV7-2 to TRBJ2-5; 7 bases agree with TRBD2. The CDR3 contains 16 residues. The V gene end was trimmed by 1 base and the J gene end by 2 bases; junction bases not matched to a gene: 7. In germline, CDR1 is SGHTA, CDR2 FQGNSA. For the CDR3, the DNA is TGTGCCAGCAGCTTAGGATCGGCTAGCGGTCAAGAGACCCAGTACTTC. This gives the protein CASSLGSASGQETQYF.

The V gene is TRBV9, the J gene TRBJ1-1, with D possibly matching TRBD1 (6 bases). Germline V gene lookup returns CDR1 SGDLS and CDR2 YYNGEE. This CDR3 spans 15 amino acids. V dropped 3 bases and J dropped 3 bases, with 15 bases sitting between them. CDR3 region: CASSEGGTADTEAFF. The CDR3 nucleotides read TGTGCCAGCAGCGAGGGGGGGACGGCGGACACTGAAGCTTTCTTT.

The CDR3 spells CASSLLGGLDNQPQHF. The CDR3 DNA reads as TGTGCCAGCAGTCTACTCGGGGGTCTGGACAATCAGCCCCAGCATTTT. The chain couples TRBV5-6 to TRBJ1-5; D possibly corresponds to TRBD1 (5 bases). Germline loops: CDR1 SGHDT, CDR2 YYEEEE. Deletions cut 5 bases from V and 3 bases from J, with 18 bases between. This CDR3 has 16 residues.

V usage is TRBV7-6 and J usage is TRBJ1-6; tentative D call: TRBD1 (5 bases). Germline V CDR1 and CDR2: SGHVS, FNYEAQ. CDR3 length: 14 residues. Trimming shortened V by 5 bases and J by 6 bases, and 11 bases separated the two germline ends. The CDR3 is CASSLGAANSPLHF. The CDR3 DNA follows: TGTGCCAGCAGCCTTGGGGCGGCTAATTCACCCCTCCACTTT.

The V call is TRBV9, the J call TRBJ2-2; 8 bases are a match to TRBD2. The junction had 12 bases not matched to a gene; V was cut back by 2 bases and J by 3 bases. Germline V gene data show CDR1 as SGDLS and CDR2 as YYNGEE. The CDR3 spans 18 residues. CDR3 amino acids: CASSVVLADPRYTGELFF. CDR3 DNA sequence: TGTGCCAGCAGCGTGGTACTAGCGGACCCGCGCTACACCGGGGAGCTGTTTTTT.

V usage is TRBV19 and J usage is TRBJ1-4; D remains ambiguous. Trimming removed 9 bases from V and 0 bases from J, with 14 bases in between. CDR3 length equals 15 residues. Germline V lookup: CDR1 LNHDA, CDR2 SQIVND (reference sequence). The CDR3 protein is CASSVEQTTNEKLFF. The DNA for the CDR3 is TGTGCCAGCTCCGTGGAGCAAACAACTAATGAAAAACTGTTTTTT.